These 26 T cell receptor beta chains share one sample of origin, sequenced in a study of shared clonotypes between healthy human individuals. Profiled with immunoSEQ multiplex PCR; TCRdb holds only in-frame clones, not every one. The profile shows about 2.2 million clones, 80% to 95% of them singletons. CD45RO negativity and positive selection for CCR7 defined naive CD8 cells, a population that excluded terminally differentiated effector memory CD45RA+ cells. Sequenced material: naive CD8+ T cells from PBMCs. These receptor sequences come from a man younger than 35 in good health. Some clones in this sample may be carry-over from other donors' samples.

Only a few counts were recorded for this clone. The chain links TRBV25-1 to TRBJ1-5; TRBD1 is a possible D gene (5 bases). The CDR3 contains 13 residues. Trimming left V 4 bases short and J 7 bases short, with 11 bases between. The germline V gene has CDR1 MGHDK and CDR2 SYGVNS. CDR3 DNA: TGTGCCAGCAGTGGTCTTGGGGGGCAGCCCCAGCATTTT. Protein: CASSGLGGQPQHF.

Of note for this clone: A far bigger clonotype differs at one base, so this is likely a read error. V gene TRBV14 combines with J gene TRBJ1-1; D is possibly TRBD1 (5 bases). Germline V gene data show CDR1 as SGHDN and CDR2 as FVKESK. This CDR3 contains 13 residues. CDR3: CASSQGRNTETFF. The CDR3 region has the DNA TGTGCCAGCAGCCAGGGACGGAACACTGAAACTTTCTTT.

This rearrangement joins TRBV7-9 to TRBJ1-4; TRBD1 aligns across 9 bases. This CDR3 is 14 amino acids long. V was pared by 6 bases and J by 8 bases, with 7 bases of the junction left unmatched. Germline CDR1 reads SEHNR; CDR2 reads FQNEAQ (reference sequence). The CDR3 protein is CASRKQGAGEKLFF. CDR3 coding DNA: TGTGCCAGCAGGAAACAGGGGGCCGGGGAAAAACTGTTTTTT.

V gene TRBV28 combines with J gene TRBJ2-2; 8 nucleotides line up with TRBD2. Trimming removed 3 bases from V and 7 bases from J; junction bases left unmatched: 10. The CDR3 is made up of 16 amino acids. Germline loops: CDR1 MDHEN, CDR2 SYDVKM. This CDR3 is CASSLTSVTKGGELFF. The CDR3, as DNA: TGTGCCAGCAGTTTGACTAGCGTTACGAAGGGCGGGGAGCTGTTTTTT.

The rearrangement uses TRBV6-5 and TRBJ1-1, with D hard to call. Germline V gene lookup returns CDR1 MNHEY and CDR2 SVGAGI. This CDR3 contains 14 residues. Trimming cost V 5 bases and J 9 bases, with 19 bases left between them. This CDR3 reads CASSGFLDGLKAFF. The CDR3 DNA follows: TGTGCCAGCAGTGGCTTTTTGGACGGGCTCAAAGCTTTCTTT.

This chain joins TRBV29-1 and TRBJ1-2, with D perhaps TRBD1 (6 bases). This CDR3 comprises 11 residues. V was cut by 7 bases and J by 8 bases, with 14 bases left in between. The germline CDR1 and CDR2 sequences are SQVTM and ANQGSEA. The CDR3 is CSAPLGGGYTF. The CDR3 DNA sequence: TGCAGCGCCCCCCTCGGGGGCGGCTACACCTTC. Using reference TRBV29-1 and TRBJ1-2 for the parts outside the CDR3, the full variable domain is SAVISQKPSRDICQRGTSLTIQCQVDSQVTMMFWYRQQPGQSLTLIATANQGSEATYESGFVIDKFPISRPNLTFSTLTVSNMSPEDSSIYLCSAPLGGGYTFGSGTRLTVV.

The chain joins TRBV11-2 to TRBJ2-1; possible D gene TRBD1, 6 bases. The V end lost 8 bases, the J end lost 4 bases, and 15 bases lay between the germline ends. This CDR3 spans 14 amino acids. Germline CDR1 is SGHAT and CDR2 is FQNNGV. The CDR3 loop reads CASGQTGSYNEQFF. The CDR3 coding sequence is TGTGCCAGCGGACAAACAGGGTCTTACAATGAGCAGTTCTTC.

The chain joins TRBV9 to TRBJ2-5; D is possibly TRBD1 (6 bases). The V end was cut by 3 bases, the J end by 1 base, with 13 bases between. This CDR3 contains 15 residues. Germline V gives CDR1 SGDLS, CDR2 YYNGEE. CDR3 bases: TGTGCCAGCAGCGGGGCCGGGACACCCCAAGAGACCCAGTACTTC. Its translation is CASSGAGTPQETQYF.

The chain recombines TRBV12-5 with TRBJ2-1, with TRBD2 matching 10 bases. The germline CDR1 and CDR2 sequences are LGHNT and FRNRAP. The length of the CDR3 is 14 residues. The ends lost 5 bases at V and 7 bases at J; junction bases unmatched: 5. In DNA form, the CDR3 reads TGTGCTAGTGGTCCCGGACTAGCGGCAAATGAGCAGTTCTTC. Translating gives CASGPGLAANEQFF.

The chain combines TRBV12-5 with TRBJ2-5; 7 bases fit TRBD1. Germline V gene sequence: CDR1 LGHNT, CDR2 FRNRAP. After removal of 5 bases from V and 5 bases from J, the junction contained 8 bases not matched to a gene. The CDR3 contains 14 residues. Here the CDR3 reads CASGGKGAGETQYF. CDR3 sequence (DNA): TGTGCTAGTGGTGGTAAGGGGGCCGGCGAGACCCAGTACTTC.

The chain links TRBV6-5 to TRBJ2-1, with D perhaps given as TRBD1 or TRBD2 (6 bases each). This CDR3 spans 15 amino acids. The ends were cut back, 2 bases at V and 5 bases at J, with 13 bases in the middle. Germline CDR1 and CDR2: MNHEY and SVGAGI. The CDR3 reads CASSYVGGWDNEQFF. Here the CDR3 DNA reads TGTGCCAGCAGTTACGTGGGGGGCTGGGACAATGAGCAGTTCTTC.

This chain joins TRBV7-3 and TRBJ1-5, with unresolved D. Trimming removed 5 bases at V and 4 bases at J, with 3 bases between. The germline gives CDR1 SGHTA, CDR2 FQGTGA. This CDR3 comprises 11 residues. CDR3 coding DNA: TGTGCCAGCAGCCTTAATCAGCCCCAGCATTTT. Its translation is CASSLNQPQHF.

The rearrangement uses TRBV19 and TRBJ1-5; the D is unclear. Trimming took 3 bases from V and 1 from J, leaving 19 bases between them. The CDR3 is 18 amino acids. Germline assignment: CDR1 LNHDA and CDR2 SQIVND (reference sequence). In DNA form, the CDR3 reads TGTGCCAGTAGTATTTTCCAACACCGAGGCGGGAGCAATCAGCCCCAGCATTTT. The encoded protein is CASSIFQHRGGSNQPQHF.

This chain connects TRBV5-4 to TRBJ2-7; 8 bases line up with TRBD1. CDR1 SGHNT and CDR2 YYREEE come from the germline V gene (reference sequence). V lost 4 bases, J lost 4 bases, and 7 bases stayed unmatched. This CDR3 is 14 amino acids long. The CDR3 DNA follows: TGTGCCAGCAGCCAAGACAGGGGAGCATACGAGCAGTACTTC. It is translated as CASSQDRGAYEQYF.

This rearrangement joins TRBV27 to TRBJ2-5, with D possibly being TRBD1 (6 bases). The CDR3 spans 14 residues. V was cut by 8 bases and J by 5 bases, with 18 bases left in between. Germline V lookup: CDR1 MNHEY, CDR2 SMNVEV (reference sequence). CDR3 residues: CASSGTRGRETQYF. In DNA, the CDR3 is TGTGCCAGCTCCGGGACAAGGGGTAGGGAGACCCAGTACTTC.

The chain couples TRBV18 to TRBJ2-7; 9 bases match TRBD1. Germline V gene lookup returns CDR1 KGHSH and CDR2 LQKENI. The CDR3 is 19 amino acids. J was trimmed by 1 base and V by 4 bases; bases with no gene match: 17. CDR3 coding DNA: TGTGCCAGCTCACAAACCTCATCTCCGGGACAGGGTATTTCCTACGAGCAGTACTTC. This translates into CASSQTSSPGQGISYEQYF.

This sequence joins TRBV5-1 and TRBJ2-1; possible D gene TRBD1, 5 bases. Germline lookup yields CDR1 SGHRS and CDR2 YFSETQ. Trimming took off 4 bases at V and 8 bases at J, with 13 bases between the two ends. The CDR3 sequence is 13 residues long. CDR3 in amino acids: CASSGLTGDEQFF. The CDR3 nucleotides are TGCGCCAGCAGCGGCCTAACAGGTGATGAGCAGTTCTTC.

The genes are TRBV6-5 and TRBJ2-7, with D possibly called TRBD1 or TRBD2 (5 bases each). The V end lost 3 bases, the J end lost 5 bases, and 14 bases lay between the germline ends. This CDR3 has 14 amino acids. Looked up from germline, CDR1 is MNHEY and CDR2 is SVGAGI. The CDR3 DNA reads TGTGCCAGCAGTTATGTGGGGGAATACCACGAGCAGTACTTC. This gives the protein CASSYVGEYHEQYF.

The chain has TRBV7-9 and TRBJ2-1; possible D gene TRBD2, 6 bases. With 4 bases removed from V and 1 base from J, the gap between germline ends came to 11 bases. CDR3 length equals 15 residues. The germline V gene has CDR1 SEHNR and CDR2 FQNEAQ (reference sequence). The DNA for the CDR3 is TGTGCCAGCAGCTACAAGGGGAGGTCCTACAATGAGCAGTTCTTC. This encodes CASSYKGRSYNEQFF.

The V call is TRBV7-3, the J call TRBJ2-2; 7 bases map to TRBD2. Germline V CDR1 and CDR2: SGHTA, FQGTGA. V was clipped by 4 bases and J by 3 bases; unmatched bases: 2. The CDR3 extends over 14 amino acids. The CDR3 sequence: CASSSSGDTGELFF. CDR3 in DNA: TGTGCCAGCAGCTCCAGCGGGGACACCGGGGAGCTGTTTTTT. The variable domain in full, with the rest retrieved from reference TRBV7-3 and TRBJ2-2, is GAGVSQTPSNKVTEKGKYVELRCDPISGHTALYWYRQSLGQGPEFLIYFQGTGAADDSGLPNDRFFAVRPEGSVSTLKIQRTERGDSAVYLCASSSSGDTGELFFGEGSRLTVL.

J is TRBJ2-5 and V is TRBV5-5; possibly TRBD2 for D (6 bases). V gave up 0 bases and J gave up 4 bases, with 13 bases separating them. CDR1 is SGHKS, CDR2 YYEKEE, per germline (reference sequence). The CDR3 is 15 amino acids. The CDR3 loop reads CASSLASGEGETQYF. In nucleotides, the CDR3 is TGTGCCAGCAGCTTGGCCTCGGGAGAGGGAGAGACCCAGTACTTC.

This sequence joins TRBV28 and TRBJ2-1, with TRBD2 matching over 11 bases. CDR3 length equals 18 residues. The germline V gene has CDR1 MDHEN and CDR2 SYDVKM. The V gene end was trimmed by 5 bases and the J gene end by 4 bases; junction bases not matched to a gene: 13. CDR3 amino acids: CASSPTSPTSGKYNEQFF. For the CDR3, the DNA is TGTGCCAGCAGTCCGACTTCCCCGACTAGCGGGAAGTACAATGAGCAGTTCTTC.

This chain uses TRBV9 with TRBJ2-2; the match to TRBD1 covers 12 bases. Germline V gene data show CDR1 as SGDLS and CDR2 as YYNGEE. V shed 4 bases, J shed 4 bases, and the junction held 8 bases outside the gene matches. This CDR3 has 17 amino acids. The CDR3 here is CASSPRGDRGRTGELFF. Written as DNA, the CDR3 is TGTGCCAGCAGCCCTCGGGGGGACAGGGGGCGCACCGGGGAGCTGTTTTTT.

This chain uses TRBV27 with TRBJ2-7, with a possible D match to TRBD1 (6 bases). Trimming removed 5 bases from V and 3 bases from J, with 14 bases in between. The CDR3 has 14 amino acids. Germline loops: CDR1 MNHEY, CDR2 SMNVEV (reference sequence). CDR3 sequence reads: CASSRRQEHYEQYF. The CDR3 nucleotides are TGTGCCAGCAGTAGAAGACAGGAGCACTACGAGCAGTACTTC.

The CDR3 loop reads CASSPRDRKAFF. In nucleotides, the CDR3 is TGTGCCAGCAGCCCCCGGGACCGAAAAGCTTTCTTT. The chain is built from TRBV11-2 and TRBJ1-1, with D possibly being TRBD1 (5 bases). The germline gives CDR1 SGHAT, CDR2 FQNNGV. V lost 5 bases to trimming and J lost 9 bases, with 13 bases between them. The CDR3 runs to 12 residues.

This chain links TRBV11-2 with TRBJ2-1; 12 positions agree with TRBD2. The CDR3 runs 15 residues. CDR1 and CDR2 from the germline V gene are SGHAT and FQNNGV. The J segment lost 4 bases and the V segment lost 7 bases, leaving 5 bases of the junction unmatched. CDR3 sequence (DNA): TGTGCCAGCACCAGGACTAGCGGGATATACAATGAGCAGTTCTTC. Translating it yields CASTRTSGIYNEQFF. Based on the CDR3 plus reference TRBV11-2 and TRBJ2-1, the full variable domain is EAGVAQSPRYKIIEKRQSVAFWCNPISGHATLYWYQQILGQGPKLLIQFQNNGVVDDSQLPKDRFSAERLKGVDSTLKIQPAKLEDSAVYLCASTRTSGIYNEQFFGPGTRLTVL.